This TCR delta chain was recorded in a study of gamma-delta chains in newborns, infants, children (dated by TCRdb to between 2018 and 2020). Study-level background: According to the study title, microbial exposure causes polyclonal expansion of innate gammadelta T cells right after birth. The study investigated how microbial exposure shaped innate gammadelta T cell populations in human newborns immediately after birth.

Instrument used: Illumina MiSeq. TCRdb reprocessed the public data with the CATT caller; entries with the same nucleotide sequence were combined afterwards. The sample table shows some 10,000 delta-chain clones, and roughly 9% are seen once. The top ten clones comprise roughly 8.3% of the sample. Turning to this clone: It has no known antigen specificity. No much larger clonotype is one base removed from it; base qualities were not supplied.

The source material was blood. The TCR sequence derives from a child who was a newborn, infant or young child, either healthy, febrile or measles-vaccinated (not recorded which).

CDR3 reads: CACDTGNLISSTGLYTDKLIF. DNA sequence: TGTGCCTGTGACACCGGAAACCTAATATCATCTACTGGGCTGTACACCGATAAACTCATCTTT. Recombination linked TRDV2 to TRDJ1; TRDD3 is perhaps the D gene, given 6 matching bases. From a lookup of the germline V gene, CDR1 and CDR2 are GEAIGNYY and EKD. Trimming costs V 0 bases and J 0 bases, and their ends lie 28 bases apart. From the cysteine up to the phenylalanine, the CDR3 has a length of 21 residues. Here the CDR3 DNA is all that survives: 63 bases in frame from base 1.